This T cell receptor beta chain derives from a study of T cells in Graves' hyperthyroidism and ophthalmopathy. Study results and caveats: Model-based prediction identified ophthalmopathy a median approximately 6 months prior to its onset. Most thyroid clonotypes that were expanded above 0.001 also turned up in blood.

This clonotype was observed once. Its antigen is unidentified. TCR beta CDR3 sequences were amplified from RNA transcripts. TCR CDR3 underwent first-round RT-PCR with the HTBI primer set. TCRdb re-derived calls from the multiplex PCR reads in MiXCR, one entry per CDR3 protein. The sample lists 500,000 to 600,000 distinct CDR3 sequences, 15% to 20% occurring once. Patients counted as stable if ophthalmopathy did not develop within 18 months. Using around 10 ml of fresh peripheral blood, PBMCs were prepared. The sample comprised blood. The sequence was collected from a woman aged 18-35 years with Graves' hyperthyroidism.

The DNA of the CDR3 is TGTGCCAGCAGCCAAGCAGGACTAGCGGGAGGGCCGGGCAAAAACATTCAGTACTTC. It translates to CASSQAGLAGGPGKNIQYF. This chain joins TRBV4-2 and TRBJ2-4; 15 bases fit TRBD2. The length of the CDR3 is 19 residues. With V trimmed by 1 base and J by 3 bases, 7 bases remained unmatched. In germline, CDR1 is LGHNA, CDR2 YNFKEQ.